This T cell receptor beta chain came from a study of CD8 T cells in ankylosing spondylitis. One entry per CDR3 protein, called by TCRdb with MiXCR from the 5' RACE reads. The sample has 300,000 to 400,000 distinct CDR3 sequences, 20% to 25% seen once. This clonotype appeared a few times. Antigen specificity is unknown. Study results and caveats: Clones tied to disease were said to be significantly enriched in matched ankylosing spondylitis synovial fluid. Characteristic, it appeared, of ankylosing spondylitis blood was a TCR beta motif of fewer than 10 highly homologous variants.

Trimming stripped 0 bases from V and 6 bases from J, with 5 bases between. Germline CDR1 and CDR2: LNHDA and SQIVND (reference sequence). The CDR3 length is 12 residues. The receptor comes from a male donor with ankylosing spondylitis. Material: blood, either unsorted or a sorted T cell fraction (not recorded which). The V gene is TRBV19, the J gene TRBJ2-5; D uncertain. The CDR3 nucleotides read TGTGCCAGTAGTATAGATTGGAAGACCCAGTACTTC. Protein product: CASSIDWKTQYF.